The source of this T cell receptor (beta chain) is a study of T cells in Graves' hyperthyroidism and ophthalmopathy. Findings and limits, study-wide: Stable hyperthyroidism was separated from ophthalmopathy by a model based on 13 V-J features. Researchers found most expanded thyroid clonotypes above 0.001 in blood as well.

CDR1 is SGHAT and CDR2 is FQNNGV in the germline V gene. This CDR3 region has 14 residues. In this sample, this clonotype turned up many times. Its matching antigen is unknown. A junction end diverges from the germline sequence, so it may reflect a read error. Template material for amplifying TCR beta CDR3 regions consisted of RNA transcripts. First-round RT-PCR targeting the TCR CDR3 was performed with the HTBI primer set. From the multiplex PCR reads, TCRdb called clonotypes with MiXCR, one entry per CDR3 protein. This sample has 500,000 to 600,000 distinct CDR3 sequences, with 15% to 20% found just once.

The TCR comes from a man aged 35-49 years with Graves' ophthalmopathy. The V and J genes are TRBV11-2 and TRBJ1-1; D unclear. The sequencing input was blood. In DNA form, the CDR3 reads TGTGCCAGCAGCCTAGATGTCTGGAACACTGAAGCTTTCTTT. This codes for CASSLDVWNTEAFF.